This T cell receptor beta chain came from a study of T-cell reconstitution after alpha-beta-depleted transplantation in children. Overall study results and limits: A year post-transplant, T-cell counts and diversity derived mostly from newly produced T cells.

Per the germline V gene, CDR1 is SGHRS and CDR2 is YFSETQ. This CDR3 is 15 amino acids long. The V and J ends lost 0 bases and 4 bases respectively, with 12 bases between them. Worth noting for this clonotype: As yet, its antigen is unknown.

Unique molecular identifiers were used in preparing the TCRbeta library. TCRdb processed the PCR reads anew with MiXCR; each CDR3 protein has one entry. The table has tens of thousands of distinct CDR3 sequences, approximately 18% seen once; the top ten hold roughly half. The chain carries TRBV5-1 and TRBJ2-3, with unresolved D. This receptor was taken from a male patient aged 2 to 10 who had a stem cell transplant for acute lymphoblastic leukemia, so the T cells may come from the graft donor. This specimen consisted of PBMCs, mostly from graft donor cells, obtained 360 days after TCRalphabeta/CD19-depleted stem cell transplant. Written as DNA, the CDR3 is TGCGCCAGCAGCTTGGTGGGTTTAATGGCAGATACGCAGTATTTT. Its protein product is CASSLVGLMADTQYF.